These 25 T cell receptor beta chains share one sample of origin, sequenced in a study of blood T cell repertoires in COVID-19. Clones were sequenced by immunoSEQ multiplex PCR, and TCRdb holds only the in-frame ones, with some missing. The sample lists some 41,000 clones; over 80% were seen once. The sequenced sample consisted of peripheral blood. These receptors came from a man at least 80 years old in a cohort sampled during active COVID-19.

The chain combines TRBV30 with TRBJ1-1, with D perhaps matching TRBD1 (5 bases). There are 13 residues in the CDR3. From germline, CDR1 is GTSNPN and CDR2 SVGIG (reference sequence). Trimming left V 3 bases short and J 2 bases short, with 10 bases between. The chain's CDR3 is CAWRMQGNTEAFF. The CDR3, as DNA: TGTGCCTGGAGGATGCAGGGTAACACTGAAGCTTTCTTT.

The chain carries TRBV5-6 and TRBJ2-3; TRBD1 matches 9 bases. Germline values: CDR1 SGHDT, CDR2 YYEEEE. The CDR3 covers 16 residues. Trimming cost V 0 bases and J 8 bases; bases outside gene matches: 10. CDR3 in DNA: TGTGCCAGCAGCTTGGTAGGACAGGGGTCCCTCCGTACGCAGTATTTT. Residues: CASSLVGQGSLRTQYF.

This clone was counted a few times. The CDR3 DNA reads TGTGCCACCAGTATCGGGGGAGACGGCAATGAGCAGTTCTTC. It specifies CATSIGGDGNEQFF. The chain joins TRBV24-1 to TRBJ2-1; D might be TRBD2 (6 bases). The CDR3 runs 14 residues. Trimming stripped 6 bases from V and 6 bases from J, with 14 bases between. Germline lookup yields CDR1 KGHDR and CDR2 SFDVKD.

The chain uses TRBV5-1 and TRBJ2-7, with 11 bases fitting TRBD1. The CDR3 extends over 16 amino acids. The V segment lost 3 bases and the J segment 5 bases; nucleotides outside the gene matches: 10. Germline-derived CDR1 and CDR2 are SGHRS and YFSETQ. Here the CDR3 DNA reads TGCGCCAGCAGCTATAGACCCGGGACAGGGGGGCACGAGCAGTACTTC. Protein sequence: CASSYRPGTGGHEQYF.

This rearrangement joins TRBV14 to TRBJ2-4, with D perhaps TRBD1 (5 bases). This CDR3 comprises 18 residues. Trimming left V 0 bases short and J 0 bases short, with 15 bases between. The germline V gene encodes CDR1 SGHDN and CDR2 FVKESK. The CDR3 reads CASSQEAWGRVAKNIQYF. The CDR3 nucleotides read TGTGCCAGCAGCCAAGAGGCCTGGGGCAGAGTAGCCAAAAACATTCAGTACTTC. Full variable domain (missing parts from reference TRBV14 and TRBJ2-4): EAGVTQFPSHSVIEKGQTVTLRCDPISGHDNLYWYRRVMGKEIKFLLHFVKESKQDESGMPNNRFLAERTGGTYSTLKVQPAELEDSGVYFCASSQEAWGRVAKNIQYFGAGTRLSVL.

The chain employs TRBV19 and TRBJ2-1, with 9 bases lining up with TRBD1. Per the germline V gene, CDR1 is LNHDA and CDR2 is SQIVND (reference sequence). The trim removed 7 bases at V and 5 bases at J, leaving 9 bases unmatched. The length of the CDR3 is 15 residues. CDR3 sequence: CASKGRGQGNNEQFF. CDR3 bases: TGTGCCAGTAAGGGCCGGGGACAGGGTAACAATGAGCAGTTCTTC.

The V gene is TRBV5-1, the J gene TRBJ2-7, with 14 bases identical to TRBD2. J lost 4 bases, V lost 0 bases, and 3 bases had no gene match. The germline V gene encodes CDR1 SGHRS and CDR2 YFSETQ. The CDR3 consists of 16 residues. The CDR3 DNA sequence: TGCGCCAGCAGCTTGGCCGGGACTAGCGGGAGTTACGAGCAGTACTTC. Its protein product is CASSLAGTSGSYEQYF.

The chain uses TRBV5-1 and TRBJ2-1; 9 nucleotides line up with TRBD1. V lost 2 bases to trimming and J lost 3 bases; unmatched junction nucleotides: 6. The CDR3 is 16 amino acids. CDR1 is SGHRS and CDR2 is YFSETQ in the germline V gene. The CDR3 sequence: CASSLRTGAVYNEQFF. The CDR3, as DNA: TGCGCCAGCAGCTTACGGACAGGGGCAGTCTACAATGAGCAGTTCTTC.

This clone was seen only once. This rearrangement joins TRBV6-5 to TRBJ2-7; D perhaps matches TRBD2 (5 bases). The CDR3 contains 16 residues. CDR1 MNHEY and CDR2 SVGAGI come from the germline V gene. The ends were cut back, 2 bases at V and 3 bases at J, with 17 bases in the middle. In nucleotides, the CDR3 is TGTGCCAGCAGTTACCGAGGGCCCAGTGGGCGCTACGAGCAGTACTTC. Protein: CASSYRGPSGRYEQYF.

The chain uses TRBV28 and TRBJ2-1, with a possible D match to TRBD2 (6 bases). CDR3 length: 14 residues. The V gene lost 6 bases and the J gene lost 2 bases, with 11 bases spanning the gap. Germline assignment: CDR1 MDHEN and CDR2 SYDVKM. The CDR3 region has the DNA TGTGCCAGCAGGGGTAGCGGAGCCTACAATGAGCAGTTCTTC. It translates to CASRGSGAYNEQFF.

The CDR3 protein is CASSWAGQGAETQYF. CDR3 in DNA: TGTGCCAGCAGCTGGGCGGGACAGGGGGCGGAGACCCAGTACTTC. This chain links TRBV7-2 with TRBJ2-5; 12 bases agree with TRBD1. V dropped 4 bases and J dropped 5; count of bases not matched to a gene: 5. This CDR3 is 15 amino acids long. Germline lookup yields CDR1 SGHTA and CDR2 FQGNSA.

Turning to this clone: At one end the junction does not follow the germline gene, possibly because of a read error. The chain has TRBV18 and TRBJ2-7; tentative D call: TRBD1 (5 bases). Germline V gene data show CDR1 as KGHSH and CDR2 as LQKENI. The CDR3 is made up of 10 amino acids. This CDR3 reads CASVEWQGDF. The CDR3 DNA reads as TGTGCCAGCGTCGAATGGCAGGGTGACTTC.

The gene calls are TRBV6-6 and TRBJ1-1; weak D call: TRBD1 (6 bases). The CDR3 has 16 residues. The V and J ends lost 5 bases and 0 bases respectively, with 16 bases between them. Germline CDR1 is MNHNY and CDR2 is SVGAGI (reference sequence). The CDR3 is CASSPRTEVMNTEAFF. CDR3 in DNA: TGTGCCAGCAGTCCAAGGACAGAAGTCATGAACACTGAAGCTTTCTTT.

CDR3 DNA sequence: TGTGCCAGCAGCCCGGGACTAGTCCTTTATCACGAGCAGTACTTC. Translated: CASSPGLVLYHEQYF. The V gene is TRBV7-9, the J gene TRBJ2-7, with 8 bases lining up with TRBD2. Looked up from germline, CDR1 is SEHNR and CDR2 is FQNEAQ (reference sequence). Unmatched junction bases numbered 11, after V lost 5 bases and J lost 5 bases. CDR3 size: 15 residues.

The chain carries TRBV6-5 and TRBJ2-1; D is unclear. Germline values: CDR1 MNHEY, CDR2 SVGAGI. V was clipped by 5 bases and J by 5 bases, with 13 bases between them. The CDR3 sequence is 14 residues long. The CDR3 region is CASSRTPGDNEQFF. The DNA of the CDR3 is TGTGCCAGCAGTCGCACCCCGGGTGACAATGAGCAGTTCTTC.

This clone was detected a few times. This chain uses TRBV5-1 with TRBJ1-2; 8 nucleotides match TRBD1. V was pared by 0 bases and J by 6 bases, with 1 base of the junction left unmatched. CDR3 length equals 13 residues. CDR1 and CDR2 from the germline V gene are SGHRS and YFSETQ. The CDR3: CASSLGTGNGYTF. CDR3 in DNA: TGCGCCAGCAGCTTGGGGACAGGGAATGGCTACACCTTC. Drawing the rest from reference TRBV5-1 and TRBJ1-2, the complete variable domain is KAGVTQTPRYLIKTRGQQVTLSCSPISGHRSVSWYQQTPGQGLQFLFEYFSETQRNKGNFPGRFSGRQFSNSRSEMNVSTLELGDSALYLCASSLGTGNGYTFGSGTRLTVV.

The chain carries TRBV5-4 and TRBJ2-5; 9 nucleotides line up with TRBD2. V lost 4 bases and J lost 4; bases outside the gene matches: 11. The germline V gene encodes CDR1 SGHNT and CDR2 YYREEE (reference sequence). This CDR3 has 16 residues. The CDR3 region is CASSAFAGGLIETQYF. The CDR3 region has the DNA TGTGCCAGCAGCGCGTTCGCGGGGGGGCTGATAGAGACCCAGTACTTC.

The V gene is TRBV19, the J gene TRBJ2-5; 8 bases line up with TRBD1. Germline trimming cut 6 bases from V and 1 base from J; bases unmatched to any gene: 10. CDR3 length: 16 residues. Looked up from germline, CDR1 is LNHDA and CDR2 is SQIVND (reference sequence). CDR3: CASSSGTGIRQETQYF. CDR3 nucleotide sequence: TGTGCCAGTAGCTCCGGGACAGGAATTCGCCAAGAGACCCAGTACTTC.

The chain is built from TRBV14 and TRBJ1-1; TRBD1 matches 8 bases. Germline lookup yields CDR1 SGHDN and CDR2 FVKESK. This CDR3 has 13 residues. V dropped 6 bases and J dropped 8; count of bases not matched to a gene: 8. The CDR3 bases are TGTGCCAGCAGACACGACAGGGGACTGGAAGCTTTCTTT. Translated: CASRHDRGLEAFF.

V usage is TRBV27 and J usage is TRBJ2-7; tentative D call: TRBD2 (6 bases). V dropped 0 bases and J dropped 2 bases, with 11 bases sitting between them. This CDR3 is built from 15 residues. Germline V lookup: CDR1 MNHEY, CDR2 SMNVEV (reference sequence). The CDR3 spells CASSLSERVTYEQYF. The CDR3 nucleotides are TGTGCCAGCAGTTTATCCGAGCGGGTCACCTACGAGCAGTACTTC.

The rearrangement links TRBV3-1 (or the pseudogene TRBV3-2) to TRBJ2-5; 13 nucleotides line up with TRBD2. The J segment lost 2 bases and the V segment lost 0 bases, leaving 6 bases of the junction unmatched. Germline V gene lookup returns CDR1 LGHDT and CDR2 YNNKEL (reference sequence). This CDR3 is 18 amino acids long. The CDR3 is CASSQDWGTSGTQETQYF. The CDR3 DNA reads TGTGCCAGCAGCCAAGATTGGGGGACTAGCGGGACTCAAGAGACCCAGTACTTC.

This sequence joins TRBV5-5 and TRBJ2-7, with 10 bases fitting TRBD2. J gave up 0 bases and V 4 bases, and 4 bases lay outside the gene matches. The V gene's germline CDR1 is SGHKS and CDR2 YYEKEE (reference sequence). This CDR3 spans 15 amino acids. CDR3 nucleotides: TGTGCCAGCAGCCGGACTAGCGGAGACTCCTACGAGCAGTACTTC. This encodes CASSRTSGDSYEQYF. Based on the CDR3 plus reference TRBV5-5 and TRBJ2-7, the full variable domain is DAGVTQSPTHLIKTRGQQVTLRCSPISGHKSVSWYQQVLGQGPQFIFQYYEKEERGRGNFPDRFSARQFPNYSSELNVNALLLGDSALYLCASSRTSGDSYEQYFGPGTRLTVT.

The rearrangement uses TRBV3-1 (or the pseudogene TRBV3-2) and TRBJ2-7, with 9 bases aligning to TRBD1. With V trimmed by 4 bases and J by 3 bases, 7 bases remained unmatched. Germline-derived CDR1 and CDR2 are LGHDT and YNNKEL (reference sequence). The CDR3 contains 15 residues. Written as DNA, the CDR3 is TGTGCCAGCAGCCGATTCGGGACAGGGTACTACGAGCAGTACTTC. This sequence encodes CASSRFGTGYYEQYF.

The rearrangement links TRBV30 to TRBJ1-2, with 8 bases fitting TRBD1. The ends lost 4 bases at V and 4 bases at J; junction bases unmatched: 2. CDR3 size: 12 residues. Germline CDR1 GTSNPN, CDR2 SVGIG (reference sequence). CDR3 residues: CAWNTGGYGYTF. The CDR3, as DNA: TGTGCCTGGAATACAGGGGGCTATGGCTACACCTTC.

CDR3 loop: CASSKPLGGAYGYTF. The CDR3 bases are TGTGCCAGCAGCAAACCTTTAGGGGGCGCCTATGGCTACACCTTC. The rearrangement uses TRBV21-1 and TRBJ1-2; the D call in the table, TRBD1, was not verified against the DNA. TRBV21-1 is a pseudogene. The length of the CDR3 is 15 residues.